The text below deals with one T cell receptor (beta chain). Its specificity is unknown. This specimen comes from a study of OX40 agonist ivuxolimab in advanced cancers. CDR1 and CDR2 (germline): KGHSH, LQKENI. The CDR3 length is 16 residues. Germline trimming cut 2 bases from V and 4 bases from J; bases unmatched to any gene: 3. Notes on the study in general: Expansion of clones was among the lowest in partial responders at 0.1-3.0 mg/kg. Specificity for antigen went undetermined in the expanded peripheral T cells.

Profiling relied on immunoSEQ multiplex PCR, and the TCRdb table lists in-frame clones only, not all of them. The sample contains almost 85,000 clones, around 84% of which appear only once. The sample in question was CD4+ or CD8+ T cells sorted from blood, obtained in a trial of the OX40 agonist ivuxolimab. The sequence derives from an adult with an advanced solid tumor such as melanoma, head and neck, liver or kidney cancer. The chain carries TRBV18 and TRBJ2-1, with 12 bases lining up with TRBD2. CDR3 protein: CASSPKLAGGYNEQFF. As DNA, the CDR3 is TGTGCCAGCTCACCAAAACTAGCGGGAGGATACAATGAGCAGTTCTTC.